The source of this T cell receptor beta chain is a study of molecular identifiers for immune sequencing clone quantification. Overall study results and limits: Clonotypes surpassing 20 RNA copies contained over 98% of effector molecules, versus under 1% in naive cells.

This clonotype was picked up many times. As yet, its antigen is unknown. TCRdb re-called the PCR reads through MiXCR, storing one row per CDR3 protein. There are just under 650,000 distinct CDR3 sequences in the sample; 20% occur only once, and 0.7% to 1% lies in the top ten. The length of the CDR3 is 15 residues. V was cut by 3 bases and J by 8 bases, with 19 bases left in between. This sequence joins TRBV12-3 or TRBV12-4 and TRBJ1-1, with D unclear. Sequencing was done on a sample of naive CD8+ T cells from blood, with Jurkat cell RNA spiked in. Subset specified: FACS-sorted CD8+CD4-CCR7+CD45RA+ naive T cells. The receptor was derived from a human donor in good health. Some libraries in this study had Jurkat cell RNA spiked in. In DNA, the CDR3 is TGTGCCAGCAGTTTGGGTCATCAGATATCGTCCGAAGCTTTCTTT. Protein sequence: CASSLGHQISSEAFF.